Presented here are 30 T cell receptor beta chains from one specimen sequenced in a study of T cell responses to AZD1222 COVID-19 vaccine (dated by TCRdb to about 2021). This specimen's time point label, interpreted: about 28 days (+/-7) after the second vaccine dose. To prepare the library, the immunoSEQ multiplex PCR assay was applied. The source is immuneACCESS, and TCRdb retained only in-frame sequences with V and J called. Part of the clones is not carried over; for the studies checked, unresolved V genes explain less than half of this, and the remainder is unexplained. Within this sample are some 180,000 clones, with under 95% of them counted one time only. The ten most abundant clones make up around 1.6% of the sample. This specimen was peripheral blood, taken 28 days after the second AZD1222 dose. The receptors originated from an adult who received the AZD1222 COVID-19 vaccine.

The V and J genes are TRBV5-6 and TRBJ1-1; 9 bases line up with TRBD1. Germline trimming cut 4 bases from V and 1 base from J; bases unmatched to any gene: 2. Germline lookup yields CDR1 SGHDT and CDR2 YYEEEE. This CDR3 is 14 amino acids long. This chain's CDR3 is CASSTGQGNTEAFF. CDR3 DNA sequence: TGTGCCAGCAGCACGGGACAGGGGAACACTGAAGCTTTCTTT.

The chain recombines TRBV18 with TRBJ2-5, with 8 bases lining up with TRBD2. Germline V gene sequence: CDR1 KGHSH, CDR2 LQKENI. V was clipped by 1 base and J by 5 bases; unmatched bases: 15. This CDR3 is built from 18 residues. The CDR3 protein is CASSPQTLLAGGVETQYF. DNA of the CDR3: TGTGCCAGCTCACCACAGACCCTTCTTGCGGGGGGTGTTGAGACCCAGTACTTC.

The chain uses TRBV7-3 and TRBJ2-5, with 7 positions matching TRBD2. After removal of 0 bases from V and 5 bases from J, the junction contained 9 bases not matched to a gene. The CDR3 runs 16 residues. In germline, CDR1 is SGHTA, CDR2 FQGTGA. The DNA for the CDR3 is TGTGCCAGCAGCTTAACGGCTTGGCGGGGAGGGGAGACCCAGTACTTC. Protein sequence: CASSLTAWRGGETQYF.

This chain's CDR3 is CASSYSTSGNEQYF. In DNA, the CDR3 is TGTGCCAGCAGTTACTCGACATCGGGGAACGAGCAGTACTTC. This chain connects TRBV6-6 to TRBJ2-7, with a weak D call TRBD2 (5 bases). With 0 bases removed from V and 5 bases from J, the gap between germline ends came to 11 bases. CDR1 is MNHNY and CDR2 is SVGAGI in the germline V gene (reference sequence). The CDR3 extends over 14 amino acids.

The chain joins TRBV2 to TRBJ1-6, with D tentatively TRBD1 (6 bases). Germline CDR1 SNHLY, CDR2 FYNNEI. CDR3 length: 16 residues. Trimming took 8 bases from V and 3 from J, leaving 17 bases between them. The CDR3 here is CASRQANIIYNSPLHF. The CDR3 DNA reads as TGTGCCAGCCGACAGGCTAATATCATCTATAATTCACCCCTCCACTTT.

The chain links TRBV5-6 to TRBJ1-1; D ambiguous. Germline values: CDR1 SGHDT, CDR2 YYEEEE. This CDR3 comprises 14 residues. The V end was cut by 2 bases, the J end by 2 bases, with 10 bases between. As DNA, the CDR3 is TGTGCCAGCAGCTTATTTACAGCCAACACTGAAGCTTTCTTT. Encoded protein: CASSLFTANTEAFF.

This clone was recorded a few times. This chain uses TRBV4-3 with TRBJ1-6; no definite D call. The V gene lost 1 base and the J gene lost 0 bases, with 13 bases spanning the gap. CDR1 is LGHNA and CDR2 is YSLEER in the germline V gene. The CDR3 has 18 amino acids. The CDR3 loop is CASSQGLAAFSYNSPLHF. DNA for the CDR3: TGCGCCAGCAGCCAAGGTCTTGCAGCCTTCTCCTATAATTCACCCCTCCACTTT.

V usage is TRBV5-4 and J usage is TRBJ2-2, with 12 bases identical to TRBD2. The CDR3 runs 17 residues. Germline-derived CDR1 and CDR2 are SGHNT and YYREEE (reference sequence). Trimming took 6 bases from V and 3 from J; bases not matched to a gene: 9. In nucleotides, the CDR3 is TGTGCCAGCACCCCCCGAGGACTAGCGGGGTACACCGGGGAGCTGTTTTTT. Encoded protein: CASTPRGLAGYTGELFF. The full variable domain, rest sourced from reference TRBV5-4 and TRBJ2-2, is ETGVTQSPTHLIKTRGQQVTLRCSSQSGHNTVSWYQQALGQGPQFIFQYYREEENGRGNFPPRFSGLQFPNYSSELNVNALELDDSALYLCASTPRGLAGYTGELFFGEGSRLTVL.

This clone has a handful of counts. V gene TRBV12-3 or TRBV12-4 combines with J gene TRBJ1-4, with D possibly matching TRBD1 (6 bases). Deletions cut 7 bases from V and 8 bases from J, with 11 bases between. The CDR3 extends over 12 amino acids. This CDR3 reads CASTLGGEKLFF. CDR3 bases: TGTGCCAGCACCCTAGGGGGGGAAAAACTGTTTTTT.

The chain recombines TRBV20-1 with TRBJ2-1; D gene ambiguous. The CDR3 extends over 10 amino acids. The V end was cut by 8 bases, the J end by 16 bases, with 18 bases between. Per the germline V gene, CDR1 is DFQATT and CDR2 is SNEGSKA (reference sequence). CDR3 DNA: TGCAGTACGTCAGGAGAGAAATACTTCTTC. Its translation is CSTSGEKYFF.

Here the CDR3 reads CASSQVGRAAGLQETQYF. The CDR3 DNA reads as TGTGCCAGCAGCCAAGTCGGCCGGGCGGCGGGGCTCCAAGAGACCCAGTACTTC. The chain uses TRBV3-1 (or the pseudogene TRBV3-2) and TRBJ2-5; D might be TRBD2 (6 bases). The CDR3 has 18 residues. Germline-derived CDR1 and CDR2 are LGHDT and YNNKEL (reference sequence). Trimming left V 1 base short and J 1 base short, with 19 bases between.

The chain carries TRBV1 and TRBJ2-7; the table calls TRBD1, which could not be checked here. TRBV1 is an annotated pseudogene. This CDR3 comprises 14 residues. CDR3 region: CTSSHPDRSREQYF. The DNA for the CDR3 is TGCACCAGCAGCCACCCGGACAGGTCGCGAGAGCAGTACTTC.

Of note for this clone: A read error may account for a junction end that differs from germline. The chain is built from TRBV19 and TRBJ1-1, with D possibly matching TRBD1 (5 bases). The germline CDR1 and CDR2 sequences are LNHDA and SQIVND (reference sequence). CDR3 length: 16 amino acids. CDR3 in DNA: TGTGCCAGTAGTTCCCACTCGACAGTCTTGAACATTGAAGCTTTCTTT. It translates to CASSSHSTVLNIEAFF.

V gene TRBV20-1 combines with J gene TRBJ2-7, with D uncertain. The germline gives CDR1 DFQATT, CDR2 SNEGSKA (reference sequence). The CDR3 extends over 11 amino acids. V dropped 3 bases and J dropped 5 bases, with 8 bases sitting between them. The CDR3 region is CSARIVDEQYF. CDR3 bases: TGCAGTGCTAGGATCGTCGACGAGCAGTACTTC.

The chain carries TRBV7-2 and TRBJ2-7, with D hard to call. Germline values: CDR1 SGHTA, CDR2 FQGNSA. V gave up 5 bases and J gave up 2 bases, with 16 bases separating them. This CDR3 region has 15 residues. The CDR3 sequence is CASSLTEAYPYEQYF. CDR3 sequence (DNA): TGTGCCAGCAGCCTAACAGAGGCTTATCCCTACGAGCAGTACTTC.

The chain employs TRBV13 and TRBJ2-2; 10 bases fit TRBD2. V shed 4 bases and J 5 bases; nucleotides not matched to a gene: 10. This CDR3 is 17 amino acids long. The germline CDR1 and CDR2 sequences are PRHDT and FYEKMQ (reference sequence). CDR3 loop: CASSSWVLAGDTGELFF. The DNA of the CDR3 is TGTGCCAGCAGCTCATGGGTCCTAGCGGGAGATACCGGGGAGCTGTTTTTT.

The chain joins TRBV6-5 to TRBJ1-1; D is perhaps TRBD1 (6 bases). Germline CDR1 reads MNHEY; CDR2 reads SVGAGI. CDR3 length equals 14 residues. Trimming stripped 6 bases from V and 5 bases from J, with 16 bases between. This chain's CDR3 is CASRLKGGGTEAFF. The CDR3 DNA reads TGTGCCAGCAGGCTCAAGGGGGGAGGGACTGAAGCTTTCTTT.

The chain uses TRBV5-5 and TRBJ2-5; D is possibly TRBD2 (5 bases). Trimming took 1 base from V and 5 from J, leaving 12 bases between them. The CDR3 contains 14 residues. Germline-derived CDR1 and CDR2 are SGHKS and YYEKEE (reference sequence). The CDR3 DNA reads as TGTGCCAGCAGCTTGAATCGGGGAAGGGAGACCCAGTACTTC. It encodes CASSLNRGRETQYF.

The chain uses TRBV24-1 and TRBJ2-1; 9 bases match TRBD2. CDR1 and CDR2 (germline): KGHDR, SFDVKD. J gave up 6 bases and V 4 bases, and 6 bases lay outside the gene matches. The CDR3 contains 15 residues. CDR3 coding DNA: TGTGCCACCAGTGACGGACTAGCGTCGAGCAATGAGCAGTTCTTC. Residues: CATSDGLASSNEQFF.

The CDR3: CASSAQGGGTEAFF. The CDR3 DNA reads as TGTGCCAGCAGCGCCCAGGGGGGCGGCACTGAAGCTTTCTTT. This rearrangement joins TRBV9 to TRBJ1-1, with TRBD1 identical over 7 bases. The CDR3 is made up of 14 amino acids. Germline loops: CDR1 SGDLS, CDR2 YYNGEE. V was clipped by 3 bases and J by 4 bases; unmatched bases: 6.

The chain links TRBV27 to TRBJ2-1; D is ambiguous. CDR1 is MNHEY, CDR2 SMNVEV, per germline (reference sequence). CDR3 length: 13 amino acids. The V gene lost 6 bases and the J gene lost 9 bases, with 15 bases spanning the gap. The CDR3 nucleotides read TGTGCCAGCAGCCAAAGAAGCCTCCGTGAGCAGTTCTTC. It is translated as CASSQRSLREQFF.

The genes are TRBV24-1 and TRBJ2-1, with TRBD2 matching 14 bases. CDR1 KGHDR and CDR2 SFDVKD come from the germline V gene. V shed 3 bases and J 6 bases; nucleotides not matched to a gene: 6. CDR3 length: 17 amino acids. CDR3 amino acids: CATSDGTSGSVGNEQFF. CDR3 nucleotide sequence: TGTGCCACCAGTGATGGGACTAGCGGGAGTGTGGGCAATGAGCAGTTCTTC.

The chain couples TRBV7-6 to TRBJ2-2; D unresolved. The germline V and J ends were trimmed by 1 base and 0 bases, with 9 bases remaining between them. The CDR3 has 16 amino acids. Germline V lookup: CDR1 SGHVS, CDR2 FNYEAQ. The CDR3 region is CASSLVRGANTGELFF. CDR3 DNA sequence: TGTGCCAGCAGCTTAGTGCGTGGGGCGAACACCGGGGAGCTGTTTTTT.

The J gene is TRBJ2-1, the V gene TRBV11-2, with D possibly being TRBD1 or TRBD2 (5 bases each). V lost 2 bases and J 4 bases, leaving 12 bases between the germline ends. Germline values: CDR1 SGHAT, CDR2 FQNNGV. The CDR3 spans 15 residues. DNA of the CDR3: TGTGCCAGCAGCTTATTAAGGGGAGCTTACAATGAGCAGTTCTTC. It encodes CASSLLRGAYNEQFF.

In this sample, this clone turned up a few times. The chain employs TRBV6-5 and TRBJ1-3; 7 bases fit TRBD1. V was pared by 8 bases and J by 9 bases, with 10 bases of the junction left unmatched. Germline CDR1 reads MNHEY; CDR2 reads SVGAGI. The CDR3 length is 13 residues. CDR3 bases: TGTGCCAGCGGACAGGCCCCGGAGTTCACCATATATTTT. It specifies CASGQAPEFTIYF.

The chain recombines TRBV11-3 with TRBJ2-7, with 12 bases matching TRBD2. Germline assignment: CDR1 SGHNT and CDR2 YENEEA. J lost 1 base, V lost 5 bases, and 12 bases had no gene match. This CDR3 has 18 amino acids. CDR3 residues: CASSHRLAGALNSYEQYF. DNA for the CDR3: TGTGCCAGCAGCCATCGACTAGCGGGGGCCTTAAATTCCTACGAGCAGTACTTC.

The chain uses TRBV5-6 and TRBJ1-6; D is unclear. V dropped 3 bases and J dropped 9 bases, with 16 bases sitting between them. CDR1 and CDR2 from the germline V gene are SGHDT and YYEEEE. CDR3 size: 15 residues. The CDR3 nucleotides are TGTGCCAGCAGCTGGAGGGCCACCGTACCTTCACCCCTCCACTTT. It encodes CASSWRATVPSPLHF.

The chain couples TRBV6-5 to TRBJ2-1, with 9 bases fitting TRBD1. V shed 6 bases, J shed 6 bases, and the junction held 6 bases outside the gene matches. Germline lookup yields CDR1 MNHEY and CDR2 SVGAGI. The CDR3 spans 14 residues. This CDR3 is CASSRGDRANEQFF. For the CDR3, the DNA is TGTGCCAGCAGCCGAGGGGACAGGGCCAATGAGCAGTTCTTC.

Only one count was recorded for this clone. The CDR3 sequence is CAWSGRRTSYNEQFF. CDR3 DNA: TGTGCCTGGAGCGGGAGGCGGACCTCCTACAATGAGCAGTTCTTC. The chain recombines TRBV30 with TRBJ2-1; 7 nucleotides agree with TRBD2. This CDR3 has 15 amino acids. V lost 3 bases and J lost 0; bases outside the gene matches: 5. Germline CDR1 and CDR2: GTSNPN and SVGIG (reference sequence).

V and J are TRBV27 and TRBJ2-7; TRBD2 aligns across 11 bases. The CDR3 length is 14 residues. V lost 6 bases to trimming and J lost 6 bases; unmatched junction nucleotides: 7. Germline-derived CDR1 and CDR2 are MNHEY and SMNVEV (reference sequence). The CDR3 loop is CASSGASGRREQYF. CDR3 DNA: TGTGCCAGCAGCGGGGCTAGCGGGAGGCGCGAGCAGTACTTC.